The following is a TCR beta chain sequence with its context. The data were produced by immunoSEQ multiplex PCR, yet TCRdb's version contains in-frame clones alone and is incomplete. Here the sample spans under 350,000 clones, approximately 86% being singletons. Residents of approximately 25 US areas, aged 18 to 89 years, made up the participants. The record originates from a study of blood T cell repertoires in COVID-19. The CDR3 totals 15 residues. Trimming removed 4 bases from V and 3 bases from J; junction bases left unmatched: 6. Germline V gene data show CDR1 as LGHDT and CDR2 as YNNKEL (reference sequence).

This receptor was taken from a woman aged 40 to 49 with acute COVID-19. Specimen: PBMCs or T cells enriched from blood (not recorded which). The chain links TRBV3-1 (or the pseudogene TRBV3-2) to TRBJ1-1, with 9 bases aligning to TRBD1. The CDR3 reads CASSRRDRAYTEAFF. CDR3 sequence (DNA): TGTGCCAGCAGCCGACGGGACAGGGCTTACACTGAAGCTTTCTTT.